This is a list of T cell receptor beta chains from one sample in a study of identical twins. TCRdb called the 5' RACE reads again in MiXCR, with one record for every CDR3 protein. The sample shows a few hundred thousand distinct CDR3 sequences, more than 9.5% of them seen only once. This same sample was also part of a study on yellow fever vaccine responses in identical twins.

The sample consisted of memory (CD45RO+) T cells sorted from blood. All receptors derive from a woman aged 18-29 years in good health. Each CDR3 is given with its conserved first and last residue. The order of the fields is J gene, clone size, D gene, V gene, CDR3 DNA, CDR3 protein. A D gene is named only where the DNA matches it firmly. Clone size is stated in some rows and not others, as once, few, many or a class when expanded.

j_gene: TRBJ2-3; abundance: once; d_gene: TRBD1; v_gene: TRBV2; CDR3nt: TGTGCCAGCAGGGGACAGGTTCGCACAGATACGCAGTATTTT; CDR3aa: CASRGQVRTDTQYF
j_gene: TRBJ2-7; abundance: .; d_gene: TRBD2; v_gene: TRBV29-1; CDR3nt: TGCAGCGGGCGGGAGTCCTACGAGCAGTACTTC; CDR3aa: CSGRESYEQYF
j_gene: TRBJ2-1; abundance: few; d_gene: .; v_gene: TRBV5-6; CDR3nt: TGTGCCAGCAGCCTTCGGATCGGGGCCTTGCATAATGAGCAGTTCTTC; CDR3aa: CASSLRIGALHNEQFF
j_gene: TRBJ2-3; abundance: once; d_gene: TRBD2; v_gene: TRBV6-1; CDR3nt: TGTGCCAGCAGTGCCATCCGACCGACTAGCGGGGGGGACACAGATACGCAGTATTTT; CDR3aa: CASSAIRPTSGGDTDTQYF
j_gene: TRBJ2-2; abundance: .; d_gene: .; v_gene: TRBV5-1; CDR3nt: TGCGCCAGCAGCTTGGCGGTAGCAGGGACCGGGGAGCTGTTTTTT; CDR3aa: CASSLAVAGTGELFF
j_gene: TRBJ2-2; abundance: few; d_gene: TRBD2; v_gene: TRBV25-1; CDR3nt: TGTGCCAGCAGTGAGAAACTGGGACTAAACACCGGGGAGCTGTTTTTT; CDR3aa: CASSEKLGLNTGELFF
j_gene: TRBJ2-6; abundance: many; d_gene: .; v_gene: TRBV6-2/TRBV6-3; CDR3nt: TGTGCCAGCAGTTACTCGGACTCTGGGGCCAACGTCCTGACTTTC; CDR3aa: CASSYSDSGANVLTF
j_gene: TRBJ1-6; abundance: few; d_gene: TRBD1; v_gene: TRBV3-1; CDR3nt: TGTGCCAGCAGCCATTGGACAGGCCTTAGTTCACCCCTCCACTTT; CDR3aa: CASSHWTGLSSPLHF
j_gene: TRBJ1-2; abundance: many; d_gene: .; v_gene: TRBV6-1; CDR3nt: TGTGCCAGCAGCCCCGCGGGGGTTGAGGGGGGCTACACCTTC; CDR3aa: CASSPAGVEGGYTF
j_gene: TRBJ2-1; abundance: few; d_gene: TRBD2; v_gene: TRBV24-1; CDR3nt: TGTGCCACCAGTACGCCGGGGACTAGCGGGACGAATGAGCAGTTCTTC; CDR3aa: CATSTPGTSGTNEQFF
j_gene: TRBJ1-4; abundance: .; d_gene: .; v_gene: TRBV28; CDR3nt: TGTGCCAGCAGTTTTGCCGGTGGTGCAACTAATGAAAAACTGTTTTTT; CDR3aa: CASSFAGGATNEKLFF
j_gene: TRBJ2-5; abundance: many; d_gene: .; v_gene: TRBV28; CDR3nt: TGTGCCAGCAGTTTCGGGGGACTCGGGCAAGAGACCCAGTACTTC; CDR3aa: CASSFGGLGQETQYF
j_gene: TRBJ2-2; abundance: many; d_gene: .; v_gene: TRBV5-1; CDR3nt: TGCGCCAGCAGCTTGGTATCGGGGGACACCGGGGAGCTGTTTTTT; CDR3aa: CASSLVSGDTGELFF
j_gene: TRBJ1-1; abundance: .; d_gene: .; v_gene: TRBV20-1; CDR3nt: TGCAGTGCTAGAGCCAGAATCACTGAAGCTTTCTTT; CDR3aa: CSARARITEAFF
j_gene: TRBJ1-2; abundance: many; d_gene: .; v_gene: TRBV3-1; CDR3nt: TGTGCCAGCAGCCAAGTACAGACTGGCTACACCTTC; CDR3aa: CASSQVQTGYTF
j_gene: TRBJ1-6; abundance: few; d_gene: .; v_gene: TRBV6-5; CDR3nt: TGTGCCAGCAGTTACCTGGGTTTGGGGGGCCGGTATAATTCACCCCTCCACTTT; CDR3aa: CASSYLGLGGRYNSPLHF
j_gene: TRBJ2-5; abundance: many; d_gene: TRBD2; v_gene: TRBV28; CDR3nt: TGTGCCAGCAGTCATAGCGGGGGGGCAGAAGAGACCCAGTACTTC; CDR3aa: CASSHSGGAEETQYF
j_gene: TRBJ2-2; abundance: few; d_gene: .; v_gene: TRBV6-6; CDR3nt: TGTGCCAGCAGTTTTATGGGCACCGGGGAGCTGTTTTTT; CDR3aa: CASSFMGTGELFF
j_gene: TRBJ2-5; abundance: once; d_gene: .; v_gene: TRBV7-2; CDR3nt: TGTGCCAGCAGCTTGTATCTAGCCGGAGAGACCCAGTACTTC; CDR3aa: CASSLYLAGETQYF
j_gene: TRBJ1-1; abundance: .; d_gene: TRBD1; v_gene: TRBV5-1; CDR3nt: TGCGCCAGCAGCTCGACAGGGGGCGCGGGCCCTGAAGCTTTCTTT; CDR3aa: CASSSTGGAGPEAFF
j_gene: TRBJ1-1; abundance: few; d_gene: .; v_gene: TRBV10-3; CDR3nt: TGTGCCATCAGTGAGTCTGGGGGGCCGAAAACTGAAGCTTTCTTT; CDR3aa: CAISESGGPKTEAFF
j_gene: TRBJ2-1; abundance: .; d_gene: TRBD1; v_gene: TRBV28; CDR3nt: TGTGCCAGCAGTTTATATGGACAGGTCCTACGGAATGAGCAGTTCTTC; CDR3aa: CASSLYGQVLRNEQFF
j_gene: TRBJ2-4; abundance: many; d_gene: TRBD1; v_gene: TRBV7-2; CDR3nt: TGTGCCAGCAGCTCCAGGACAGGGACCAAAAACATTCAGTACTTC; CDR3aa: CASSSRTGTKNIQYF
j_gene: TRBJ1-4; abundance: .; d_gene: TRBD1; v_gene: TRBV27; CDR3nt: TGTGCCAGCAGAAGACAGGGTTTTGCTGAAGAAGTACTGTTTTTT; CDR3aa: CASRRQGFAEEVLFF